This T cell receptor beta chain stems from a study of CD8 T cells in Susac syndrome. Reverse transcription of roughly 0.45 to 1 ug RNA used random hexamers. The immunoSEQ assay covered 54 Vbeta and 13 Jbeta segments for CDR3. TCRdb reanalysed the immunoSEQ multiplex PCR reads using MiXCR and keeps one entry per CDR3 protein. The profile shows roughly 80,000 distinct CDR3 sequences, around nine tenths of them singletons. The V and J ends lost 4 bases and 8 bases respectively, with 19 bases between them. Looked up from germline, CDR1 is SGDLS and CDR2 is YYNGEE. The CDR3 extends over 15 amino acids. This clonotype is a singleton in its sample. Treatment-naive patients with stable or active relapsing-remitting disease served as multiple sclerosis controls. FACS enriched CD8+ TEMRA cells, while bulk CD8+ and CD4+ were negatively isolated.

This TCR derives from a human donor with multiple sclerosis. The sequenced sample consisted of CD8+ T cells from PBMCs. V and J are TRBV9 and TRBJ2-4; D is unresolved. The CDR3 bases are TGTGCCAGCAGCCCCATCGGGTCTCGTATCGACATTCAGTACTTC. Encoded protein: CASSPIGSRIDIQYF.